A single sample gave rise to the 22 T cell receptor beta chains below, sequenced in a study of ipilimumab plus nivolumab after autologous stem cell transplantation. The method was immunoSEQ multiplex PCR; TCRdb's version includes in-frame clones alone and lacks a portion of them. The sample holds roughly 20,000 clones; just over 75% are singletons and the top ten take around 20%. The source material was PBMCs, sampled in a trial of ipilimumab plus nivolumab as post-transplant consolidation. The source is a male donor with diffuse large B-cell lymphoma.

This chain links TRBV9 with TRBJ2-3, with 7 bases identical to TRBD2. The CDR3 runs 16 residues. The V segment lost 0 bases and the J segment 6 bases; nucleotides outside the gene matches: 10. CDR1 SGDLS and CDR2 YYNGEE come from the germline V gene. The DNA for the CDR3 is TGTGCCAGCAGCGTAGCCCTAGCGGACCGCCCGGATACGCAGTATTTT. Amino acids: CASSVALADRPDTQYF. Complete variable domain (other parts from reference TRBV9 and TRBJ2-3): DSGVTQTPKHLITATGQRVTLRCSPRSGDLSVYWYQQSLDQGLQFLIQYYNGEERAKGNILERFSAQQFPDLHSELNLSSLELGDSALYFCASSVALADRPDTQYFGPGTRLTVL.

This clone was found a few times. This chain links TRBV9 with TRBJ1-6; D not resolved. Trimming took 4 bases from V and 10 from J, leaving 15 bases between them. Germline V gene data show CDR1 as SGDLS and CDR2 as YYNGEE. CDR3 length: 14 residues. Here the CDR3 reads CASSRSGIGSPLHF. CDR3 DNA: TGTGCCAGCAGCCGTTCGGGGATAGGGTCACCCCTCCACTTT.

This clone was recorded a few times. The chain is built from TRBV5-1 and TRBJ1-1; TRBD1 matches at 8 bases. Germline V CDR1 and CDR2: SGHRS, YFSETQ. The CDR3 has 13 residues. V lost 3 bases, J lost 9 bases, and 7 bases stayed unmatched. The CDR3 sequence: CASSSGTGFQAFF. Written as DNA, the CDR3 is TGCGCCAGCAGCTCGGGGACAGGCTTTCAAGCTTTCTTT.

This chain joins TRBV7-6 and TRBJ2-5, with D uncertain. The end of the DNA aligns better with TRBJ2-7, so the J call may be wrong. Germline CDR1 SGHVS, CDR2 FNYEAQ. The CDR3 has 14 residues. CDR3 in DNA: TGTGCCAGCAGCTCGAGCAGAAACTCCTACGAGCAGTACTTC. Translated, it gives CASSSSRNSYEQYF.

This chain links TRBV28 with TRBJ1-5, with D unclear. The ends were cut back, 8 bases at V and 6 bases at J, with 17 bases in the middle. CDR1 MDHEN and CDR2 SYDVKM come from the germline V gene. CDR3 size: 14 residues. The CDR3 loop reads CASHDPTKAQPQHF. The CDR3, as DNA: TGTGCCAGCCATGACCCAACAAAGGCTCAGCCCCAGCATTTT.

In nucleotides, the CDR3 is TGTGCCAGCAGCGCCCCTAGCACCTACGAGCAGTACTTC. This translates into CASSAPSTYEQYF. This chain joins TRBV9 and TRBJ2-7; possible D gene TRBD2, 5 bases. Deletions cut 3 bases from V and 2 bases from J, with 9 bases between. Germline CDR1 SGDLS, CDR2 YYNGEE. CDR3 length: 13 amino acids.

The chain couples TRBV4-2 to TRBJ1-2, with D unclear. The length of the CDR3 is 16 residues. The V gene lost 0 bases and the J gene lost 5 bases, with 16 bases spanning the gap. CDR1 is LGHNA, CDR2 YNFKEQ, per germline. CDR3: CASSQDLAAGGYGYTF. The CDR3, as DNA: TGTGCCAGCAGCCAAGATCTGGCGGCGGGAGGGTATGGCTACACCTTC.

This rearrangement joins TRBV14 to TRBJ1-2, with TRBD1 matching over 9 bases. CDR3 size: 14 residues. From germline, CDR1 is SGHDN and CDR2 FVKESK. V lost 0 bases, J lost 8 bases, and 4 bases stayed unmatched. CDR3 sequence (DNA): TGTGCCAGCAGCCAAGATCGCGGACAGGGGGGCTACACCTTC. Protein product: CASSQDRGQGGYTF. Using reference TRBV14 and TRBJ1-2 for the parts outside the CDR3, the full variable domain is EAGVTQFPSHSVIEKGQTVTLRCDPISGHDNLYWYRRVMGKEIKFLLHFVKESKQDESGMPNNRFLAERTGGTYSTLKVQPAELEDSGVYFCASSQDRGQGGYTFGSGTRLTVV.

The rearrangement uses TRBV2 and TRBJ2-2, with TRBD2 identical over 10 bases. The germline CDR1 and CDR2 sequences are SNHLY and FYNNEI. This CDR3 comprises 15 residues. V lost 4 bases, J lost 9 bases, and 8 bases stayed unmatched. Written as DNA, the CDR3 is TGTGCCAGCAGTGTCCAGCGGGGGGGCCCCCGGGAGCTGTTTTTT. This gives the protein CASSVQRGGPRELFF.

This clone was detected ten times or more. The V gene is TRBV2, the J gene TRBJ1-3; D ambiguous. V lost 6 bases and J lost 0, with 9 bases in between. From germline, CDR1 is SNHLY and CDR2 FYNNEI. The CDR3 covers 14 residues. CDR3 nucleotide sequence: TGTGCCAGCAGGACAACCCACTCTGGAAACACCATATATTTT. Translation gives CASRTTHSGNTIYF. The whole variable domain, remainder taken from reference TRBV2 and TRBJ1-3, is EPEVTQTPSHQVTQMGQEVILRCVPISNHLYFYWYRQILGQKVEFLVSFYNNEISEKSEIFDDQFSVERPDGSNFTLKIRSTKLEDSAMYFCASRTTHSGNTIYFGEGSWLTVV.

J is TRBJ2-7 and V is TRBV4-2; 11 bases map to TRBD1. This CDR3 has 17 amino acids. Per germline, CDR1 LGHNA and CDR2 YNFKEQ. Trimming cost V 0 bases and J 6 bases; bases outside gene matches: 10. For the CDR3, the DNA is TGTGCCAGCAGCCAAGAACCGGGACAGGGGGTCTCTTCCGAGCAGTACTTC. Encoded protein: CASSQEPGQGVSSEQYF.

This clone has just a few counts. The rearrangement joins TRBV28 to TRBJ1-4, with 8 bases that match TRBD1. Germline CDR1 MDHEN, CDR2 SYDVKM. The CDR3 contains 16 residues. V lost 6 bases to trimming and J lost 6 bases; unmatched junction nucleotides: 12. CDR3 nucleotides: TGTGCCAGCAGCCGACTTTCGACAGGGGAACATGAAAAACTGTTTTTT. Protein sequence: CASSRLSTGEHEKLFF.

The chain carries TRBV2 and TRBJ2-5, with D hard to call. Looked up from germline, CDR1 is SNHLY and CDR2 is FYNNEI. Trimming removed 3 bases from V and 1 base from J, with 0 bases in between. This CDR3 has 11 amino acids. CDR3 coding DNA: TGTGCCAGCAGTGACCAAGAGACCCAGTACTTC. It codes for CASSDQETQYF.

V and J are TRBV19 and TRBJ2-1, with D perhaps matching TRBD1 (5 bases). The CDR3 is 14 amino acids. With 9 bases removed from V and 5 bases from J, the gap between germline ends came to 17 bases. In germline, CDR1 is LNHDA, CDR2 SQIVND (reference sequence). The CDR3 DNA sequence: TGTGCCAGCCAAGGGGCGCCGAGAAACAATGAGCAGTTCTTC. The encoded protein is CASQGAPRNNEQFF.

This clone was observed a few times. The rearrangement uses TRBV4-1 and TRBJ1-2; D not resolved. CDR1 and CDR2 from the germline V gene are MGHRA and YSYEKL. CDR3 length equals 13 residues. Trimming took 2 bases from V and 4 from J, leaving 8 bases between them. Written as DNA, the CDR3 is TGCGCCAGCAGCCAACTGGGCCCCTATGGCTACACCTTC. It yields the protein CASSQLGPYGYTF.

The genes are TRBV30 and TRBJ1-2; D gene uncertain. CDR1 is GTSNPN, CDR2 SVGIG, per germline (reference sequence). The V gene lost 2 bases and the J gene lost 11 bases, with 12 bases spanning the gap. The CDR3 totals 11 residues. The CDR3 loop is CAWSSGLGYTF. Here the CDR3 DNA reads TGTGCCTGGAGTTCTGGGTTGGGATACACCTTC.

This clone was picked up one time. The chain links TRBV4-2 to TRBJ1-5, with 10 bases lining up with TRBD1. Germline CDR1 reads LGHNA; CDR2 reads YNFKEQ. V lost 4 bases to trimming and J lost 1 base; unmatched junction nucleotides: 7. The CDR3 is 17 amino acids. The CDR3 region has the DNA TGTGCCAGCAGCCCCCATCGACAGGGGGCGAGCAATCAGCCCCAGCATTTT. Amino acid sequence: CASSPHRQGASNQPQHF.

This clone is a singleton in its sample. V and J are TRBV30 and TRBJ1-2; D ambiguous. CDR1 is GTSNPN, CDR2 SVGIG, per germline (reference sequence). V lost 0 bases and J 2 bases, leaving 10 bases between the germline ends. The CDR3 sequence is 14 residues long. The CDR3 coding sequence is TGTGCCTGGAGTGTCTTGCTGGGGAACTATGGCTACACCTTC. Protein sequence: CAWSVLLGNYGYTF.

This clone was seen at least ten times. The chain recombines TRBV6-6 with TRBJ1-6, with D hard to call. The CDR3 length is 13 residues. Germline loops: CDR1 MNHNY, CDR2 SVGAGI (reference sequence). V lost 9 bases and J lost 0, with 6 bases in between. The CDR3 DNA reads TGTGCCAGTTCTGGCTCCTATAATTCACCCCTCCACTTT. Amino acids: CASSGSYNSPLHF.

The genes are TRBV5-5 and TRBJ2-7, with 9 bases that match TRBD1. Per the germline V gene, CDR1 is SGHKS and CDR2 is YYEKEE (reference sequence). The CDR3 covers 15 residues. The trim removed 6 bases at V and 2 bases at J, leaving 9 bases unmatched. CDR3 residues: CASIPGQGFPYEQYF. CDR3 in DNA: TGTGCCAGCATTCCGGGACAGGGATTTCCCTACGAGCAGTACTTC.

The rearrangement joins TRBV10-1 to TRBJ1-1; D is unclear. The CDR3 length is 15 residues. Trimming left V 2 bases short and J 4 bases short, with 14 bases between. Germline V gene sequence: CDR1 WNHNN, CDR2 SYGVQD (reference sequence). DNA for the CDR3: TGCGCCAGCAGTGAGGGAGGTACGGCCGGCACTGAAGCTTTCTTT. It encodes CASSEGGTAGTEAFF.

Of note for this clone: A much larger clone lies a single base off, so this may be a read error. The sample holds other DNA sequences that translate to the same CDR3. The CDR3 region is CASSPPGLVNTGELFF. The CDR3 bases are TGCGCCAGCAGCCCCCCCGGACTAGTGAACACCGGGGAGCTGTTTTTT. The chain couples TRBV14 to TRBJ2-2; TRBD2 matches at 7 bases. CDR3 length: 16 amino acids. Germline values: CDR1 SGHDN, CDR2 FVKESK.